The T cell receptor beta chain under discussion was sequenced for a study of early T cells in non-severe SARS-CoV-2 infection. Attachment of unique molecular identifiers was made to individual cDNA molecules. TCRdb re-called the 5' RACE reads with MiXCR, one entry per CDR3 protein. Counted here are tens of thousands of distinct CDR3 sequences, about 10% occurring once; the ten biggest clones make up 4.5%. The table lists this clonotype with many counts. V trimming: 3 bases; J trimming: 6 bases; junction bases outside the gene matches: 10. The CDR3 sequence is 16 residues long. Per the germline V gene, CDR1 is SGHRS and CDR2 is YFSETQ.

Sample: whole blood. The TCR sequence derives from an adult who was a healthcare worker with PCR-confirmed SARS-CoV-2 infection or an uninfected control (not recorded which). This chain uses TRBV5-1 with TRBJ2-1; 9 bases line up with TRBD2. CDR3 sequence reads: CASSSIGGRAVNEQFF. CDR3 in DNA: TGCGCCAGCAGCTCCATAGGCGGGAGGGCCGTCAATGAGCAGTTCTTC.